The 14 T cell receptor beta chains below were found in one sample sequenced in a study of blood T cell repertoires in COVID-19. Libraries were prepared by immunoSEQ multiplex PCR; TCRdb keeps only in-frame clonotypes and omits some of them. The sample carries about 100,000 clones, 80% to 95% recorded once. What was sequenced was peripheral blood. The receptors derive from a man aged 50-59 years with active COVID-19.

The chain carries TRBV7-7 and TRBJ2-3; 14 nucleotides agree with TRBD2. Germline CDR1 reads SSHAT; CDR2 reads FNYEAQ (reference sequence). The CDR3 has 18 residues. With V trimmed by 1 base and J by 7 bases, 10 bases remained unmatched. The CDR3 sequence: CASSLGPGTSGSLYTQYF. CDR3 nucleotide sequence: TGTGCCAGCAGCTTAGGGCCCGGGACTAGCGGGAGCTTATATACGCAGTATTTT. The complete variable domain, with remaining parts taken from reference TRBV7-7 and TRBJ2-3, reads GAGVSQSPRYKVTKRGQDVTLRCDPISSHATLYWYQQALGQGPEFLTYFNYEAQPDKSGLPSDRFSAERPEGSISTLTIQRTEQRDSAMYRCASSLGPGTSGSLYTQYFGPGTRLTVL.

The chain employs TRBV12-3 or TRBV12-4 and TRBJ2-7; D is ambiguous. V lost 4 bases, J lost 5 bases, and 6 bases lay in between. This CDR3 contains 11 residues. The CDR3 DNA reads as TGTGCCAGCAGTTCCTTCCACGAGCAGTACTTC. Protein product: CASSSFHEQYF.

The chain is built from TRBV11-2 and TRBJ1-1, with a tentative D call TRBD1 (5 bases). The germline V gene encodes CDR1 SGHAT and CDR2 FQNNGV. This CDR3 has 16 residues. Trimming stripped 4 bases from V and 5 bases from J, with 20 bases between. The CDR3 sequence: CASSSASDTKGTEAFF. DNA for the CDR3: TGTGCCAGCAGCTCCGCATCCGACACCAAGGGGACTGAAGCTTTCTTT.

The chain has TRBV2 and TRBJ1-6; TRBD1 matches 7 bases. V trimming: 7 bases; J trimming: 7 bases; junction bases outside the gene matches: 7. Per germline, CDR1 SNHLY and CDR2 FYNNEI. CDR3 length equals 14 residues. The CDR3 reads CASTQTGNNSPLHF. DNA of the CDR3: TGTGCCAGCACTCAGACAGGGAACAATTCACCCCTCCACTTT.

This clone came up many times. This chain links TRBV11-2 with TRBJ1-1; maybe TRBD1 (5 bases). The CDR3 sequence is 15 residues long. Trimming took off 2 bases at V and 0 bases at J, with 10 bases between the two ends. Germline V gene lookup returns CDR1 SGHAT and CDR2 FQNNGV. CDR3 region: CASSLLLTVNTEAFF. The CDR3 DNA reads TGTGCCAGCAGCTTATTATTGACAGTGAACACTGAAGCTTTCTTT. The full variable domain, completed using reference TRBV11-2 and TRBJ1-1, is EAGVAQSPRYKIIEKRQSVAFWCNPISGHATLYWYQQILGQGPKLLIQFQNNGVVDDSQLPKDRFSAERLKGVDSTLKIQPAKLEDSAVYLCASSLLLTVNTEAFFGQGTRLTVV.

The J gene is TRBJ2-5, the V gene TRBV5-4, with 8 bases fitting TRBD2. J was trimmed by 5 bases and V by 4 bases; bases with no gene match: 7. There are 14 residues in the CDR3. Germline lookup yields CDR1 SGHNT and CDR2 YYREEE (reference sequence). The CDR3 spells CASSRRGGKETQYF. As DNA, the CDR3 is TGTGCCAGCAGCCGACGGGGGGGGAAGGAGACCCAGTACTTC.

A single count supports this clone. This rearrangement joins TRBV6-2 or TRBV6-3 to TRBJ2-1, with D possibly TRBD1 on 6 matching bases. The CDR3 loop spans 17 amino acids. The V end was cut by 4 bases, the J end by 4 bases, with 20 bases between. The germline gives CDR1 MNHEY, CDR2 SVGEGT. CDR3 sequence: CASSSTLIARGYNEQFF. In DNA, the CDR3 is TGTGCCAGCAGTTCTACCCTCATAGCGAGGGGGTACAATGAGCAGTTCTTC.

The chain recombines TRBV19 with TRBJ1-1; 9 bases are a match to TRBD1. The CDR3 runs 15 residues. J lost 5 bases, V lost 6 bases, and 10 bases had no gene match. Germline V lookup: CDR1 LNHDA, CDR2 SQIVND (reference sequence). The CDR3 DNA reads TGTGCCAGTAGCCATTACAGGGGGCAAGAGACTGAAGCTTTCTTT. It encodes CASSHYRGQETEAFF.

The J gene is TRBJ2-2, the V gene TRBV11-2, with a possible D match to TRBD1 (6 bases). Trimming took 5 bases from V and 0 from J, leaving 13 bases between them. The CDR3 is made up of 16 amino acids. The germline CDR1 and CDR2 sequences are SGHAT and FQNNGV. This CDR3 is CASSREAGANTGELFF. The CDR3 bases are TGTGCCAGCAGCAGAGAGGCAGGGGCGAACACCGGGGAGCTGTTTTTT.

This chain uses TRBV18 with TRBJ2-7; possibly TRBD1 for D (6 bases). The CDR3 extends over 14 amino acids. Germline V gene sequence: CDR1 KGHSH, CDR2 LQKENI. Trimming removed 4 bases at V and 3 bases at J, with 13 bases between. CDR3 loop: CASSRGQGFYEQYF. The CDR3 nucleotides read TGTGCCAGCTCACGGGGGCAGGGGTTCTACGAGCAGTACTTC.

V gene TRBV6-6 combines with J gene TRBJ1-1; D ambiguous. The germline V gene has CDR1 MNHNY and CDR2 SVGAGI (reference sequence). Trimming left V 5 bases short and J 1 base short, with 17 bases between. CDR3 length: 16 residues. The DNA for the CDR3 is TGTGCCAGCAGTCCCCCCGGGGTTAGGAGGAACACTGAAGCTTTCTTT. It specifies CASSPPGVRRNTEAFF.

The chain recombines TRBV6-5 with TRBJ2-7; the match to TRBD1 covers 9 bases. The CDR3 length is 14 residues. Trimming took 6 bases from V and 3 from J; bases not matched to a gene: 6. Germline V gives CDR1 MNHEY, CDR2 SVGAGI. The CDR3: CASSRDRDLYEQYF. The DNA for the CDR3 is TGTGCCAGCAGCCGGGACAGGGATCTCTACGAGCAGTACTTC.

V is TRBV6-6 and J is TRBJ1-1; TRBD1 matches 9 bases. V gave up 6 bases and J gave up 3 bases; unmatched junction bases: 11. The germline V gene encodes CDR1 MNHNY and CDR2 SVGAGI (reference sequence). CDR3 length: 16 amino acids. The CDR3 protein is CASREQGARGHTEAFF. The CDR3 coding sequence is TGTGCCAGCAGGGAACAGGGGGCGCGAGGGCACACTGAAGCTTTCTTT.

CDR3 residues: CASSYSSRIDTQYF. CDR3 nucleotide sequence: TGTGCCAGCAGTTACTCCTCGAGGATTGATACGCAGTATTTT. The chain links TRBV6-5 to TRBJ2-3; D gene uncertain. V lost 0 bases and J lost 6, with 10 bases in between. Germline V gene lookup returns CDR1 MNHEY and CDR2 SVGAGI. This CDR3 spans 14 amino acids.